The 3 T cell receptor beta chains reported below all come from one sample, sequenced in a study of blood T cell repertoires in COVID-19. The assay was immunoSEQ multiplex PCR, and TCRdb's table has in-frame clones only and misses some. The repertoire has about 300,000 clones, more than 70% of them found once; the top ten carry roughly 6.9%. What was sequenced was peripheral blood. These receptors were collected from a woman aged 30 to 39 who had recovered from COVID-19.

The rearrangement links TRBV7-8 to TRBJ2-5; 8 bases line up with TRBD2. Germline-derived CDR1 and CDR2 are SGHVS and FQNEAQ. The CDR3 runs to 16 residues. The junction had 9 bases not matched to a gene; V was cut back by 1 base and J by 5 bases. The CDR3 DNA is TGTGCCAGCAGCTTAGACTCGCGGGGGGCCCCGGAGACCCAGTACTTC. It yields the protein CASSLDSRGAPETQYF.

This chain joins TRBV5-6 and TRBJ2-3, with 10 bases lining up with TRBD2. Per the germline V gene, CDR1 is SGHDT and CDR2 is YYEEEE. This CDR3 contains 16 residues. V gave up 2 bases and J gave up 2 bases; unmatched junction bases: 5. The CDR3 DNA is TGTGCCAGCAGCTTTAACCTAGCGGGGGACACAGATACGCAGTATTTT. Translated, it gives CASSFNLAGDTDTQYF.

This sequence joins TRBV4-1 and TRBJ2-5; 11 bases are shared with TRBD2. V lost 8 bases to trimming and J lost 0 bases; unmatched junction nucleotides: 5. In germline, CDR1 is MGHRA, CDR2 YSYEKL. This CDR3 has 15 residues. The CDR3 loop is CASGTSGGNQETQYF. The CDR3 DNA reads TGCGCCAGCGGCACTAGCGGGGGAAACCAAGAGACCCAGTACTTC.